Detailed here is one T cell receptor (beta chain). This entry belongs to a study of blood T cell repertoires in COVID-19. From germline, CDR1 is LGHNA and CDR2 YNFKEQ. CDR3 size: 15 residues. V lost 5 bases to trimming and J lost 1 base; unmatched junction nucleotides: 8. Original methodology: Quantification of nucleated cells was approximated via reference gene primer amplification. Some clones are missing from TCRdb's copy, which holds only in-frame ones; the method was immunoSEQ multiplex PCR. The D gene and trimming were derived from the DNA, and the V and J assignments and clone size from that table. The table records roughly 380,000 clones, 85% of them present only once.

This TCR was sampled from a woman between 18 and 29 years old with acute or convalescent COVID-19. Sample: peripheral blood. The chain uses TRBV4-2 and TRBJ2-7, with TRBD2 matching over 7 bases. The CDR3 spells CASSSFGGGSYEQYF. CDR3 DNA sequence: TGTGCCAGCAGCTCATTTGGGGGGGGATCCTACGAGCAGTACTTC.